This T cell receptor beta chain appears in the sequencing data of a study of monozygotic twins with inflammatory bowel disease. In germline, CDR1 is SEHNR, CDR2 FQNEAQ (reference sequence). This CDR3 comprises 15 residues. Eight separate reactions per sample served to make cDNA. Template switching added UMIs carrying a 6-nucleotide sample barcode. After re-calling the 5' RACE reads, TCRdb lists one entry per CDR3 protein, DNA absent. This repertoire includes under 150,000 distinct CDR3 sequences. Sampling involved one blood draw (less than 2.7 ml) for every donor. This receptor was identified in a human donor with ulcerative colitis or Crohn's disease, or a healthy co-twin of an affected twin (not recorded which). V is TRBV7-9 and J is TRBJ2-3; as DNA is missing, the TRBD2 call by TCRdb cannot be tested. Sequencing was carried out using blood. The CDR3 is CASSLMEGPTDTQYF. Drawing the rest from reference TRBV7-9 and TRBJ2-3, the complete variable domain is DTGVSQNPRHKITKRGQNVTFRCDPISEHNRLYWYRQTLGQGPEFLTYFQNEAQLEKSRLLSDRFSAERPKGSFSTLEIQRTEQGDSAMYLCASSLMEGPTDTQYFGPGTRLTVL.